These 29 T cell receptor beta chains share one sample of origin, sequenced in a study of blood T cell repertoires in COVID-19. TCRdb keeps only in-frame clones here, not all; method: immunoSEQ multiplex PCR. The table records about 20,000 clones, more than 75% of them present only once. Sequenced input: peripheral blood. The receptors stem from a human donor with active COVID-19. The donor label of this sample is uncertain.

The chain joins TRBV20-1 to TRBJ2-7; D unresolved. There are 10 residues in the CDR3. V shed 6 bases and J shed 8 bases, with 11 bases lying between them. CDR1 is DFQATT and CDR2 is SNEGSKA in the germline V gene (reference sequence). As DNA, the CDR3 is TGCAGTGCGGAGTTTAAGAAGCAGTACTTC. The encoded protein is CSAEFKKQYF.

The J gene is TRBJ2-7, the V gene TRBV6-5; a weak D match, TRBD2 (5 bases). With 4 bases removed from V and 4 bases from J, the gap between germline ends came to 11 bases. CDR1 is MNHEY and CDR2 is SVGAGI in the germline V gene. The CDR3 sequence is 13 residues long. CDR3 in DNA: TGTGCCAGCAGTTTCGGACTCGGGTACGAGCAGTACTTC. This sequence encodes CASSFGLGYEQYF.

V gene TRBV27 combines with J gene TRBJ2-3; 9 bases match TRBD2. The CDR3 runs to 18 residues. V shed 3 bases and J 0 bases; nucleotides not matched to a gene: 10. CDR1 and CDR2 from the germline V gene are MNHEY and SMNVEV (reference sequence). The CDR3, as DNA: TGTGCCAGCAGTTTCTCCATTCTACTAGCGGGCAGCACAGATACGCAGTATTTT. Encoded protein: CASSFSILLAGSTDTQYF.

The V and J genes are TRBV30 and TRBJ1-1; the D gene is possibly TRBD1 (5 bases). Deletions cut 1 base from V and 1 base from J, with 10 bases between. Germline V gives CDR1 GTSNPN, CDR2 SVGIG (reference sequence). This CDR3 comprises 14 residues. The CDR3 DNA reads TGTGCCTGGAGTGGAGGGGAGGGGAACACTGAAGCTTTCTTT. Translating it yields CAWSGGEGNTEAFF.

CDR3 DNA: TGCGCCAGCGGCCGGGGATCCACCGGGGAGCTGTTTTTT. Protein product: CASGRGSTGELFF. The chain recombines TRBV5-1 with TRBJ2-2, with D possibly matching TRBD2 (5 bases). Looked up from germline, CDR1 is SGHRS and CDR2 is YFSETQ. CDR3 length: 13 residues. The V gene lost 7 bases and the J gene lost 4 bases, with 11 bases spanning the gap.

This clone has only a few counts. This chain uses TRBV4-1 with TRBJ1-5, with a weak D call TRBD1 (6 bases). Deletions cut 3 bases from V and 3 bases from J, with 12 bases between. The CDR3 has 15 amino acids. Germline CDR1 MGHRA, CDR2 YSYEKL. The CDR3 is CASSQQAGANQPQHF. The CDR3 nucleotides are TGCGCCAGCAGCCAGCAGGCAGGGGCCAATCAGCCCCAGCATTTT.

A word on this clone: A read error may produce the germline difference seen at one junction end. The chain's CDR3 is CSASSGGAVF. In DNA, the CDR3 is TGCAGTGCTAGTAGCGGGGGTGCGGTCTTC. The chain carries TRBV20-1 and TRBJ2-1, with 9 bases matching TRBD2. CDR1 and CDR2 (germline): DFQATT, SNEGSKA (reference sequence). The CDR3 extends over 10 amino acids.

The chain is built from TRBV7-9 and TRBJ1-1; D not resolved. Per germline, CDR1 SEHNR and CDR2 FQNEAQ (reference sequence). V was pared by 0 bases and J by 7 bases, with 9 bases between. The CDR3 has 13 amino acids. The CDR3 nucleotides read TGTGCCAGCAGCTTAGCGATCGATAGTGAAGCTTTCTTT. Encoded protein: CASSLAIDSEAFF.

This chain uses TRBV12-3 or TRBV12-4 with TRBJ2-5, with 9 bases identical to TRBD1. With V trimmed by 5 bases and J by 6 bases, 4 bases remained unmatched. The CDR3 runs to 13 residues. In DNA, the CDR3 is TGTGCCAGCAGTGAGGGACAGGGCCAGACCCAGTACTTC. Amino acids: CASSEGQGQTQYF.

This clone was observed a few times. The gene calls are TRBV19 and TRBJ2-3; D is undetermined. The germline CDR1 and CDR2 sequences are LNHDA and SQIVND (reference sequence). The CDR3 is made up of 17 amino acids. V gave up 5 bases and J gave up 1 base, with 19 bases separating them. CDR3 protein: CASSPRRPGWGTDTQYF. CDR3 bases: TGTGCCAGTAGTCCTAGACGTCCCGGATGGGGCACAGATACGCAGTATTTT.

The CDR3: CASSISSQGYNEQFF. In DNA form, the CDR3 reads TGTGCCAGTAGTATATCTTCACAGGGCTACAATGAGCAGTTCTTC. The gene calls are TRBV19 and TRBJ2-1, with D tentatively TRBD1 (6 bases). The CDR3 length is 15 residues. Germline V lookup: CDR1 LNHDA, CDR2 SQIVND (reference sequence). Trimming removed 2 bases from V and 3 bases from J, with 11 bases in between.

This sequence joins TRBV5-5 and TRBJ2-1, with D possibly TRBD1 on 5 matching bases. V was trimmed by 5 bases and J by 6 bases, leaving 12 bases between them. The CDR3 length is 13 residues. The germline V gene encodes CDR1 SGHKS and CDR2 YYEKEE (reference sequence). The CDR3: CASSGAAPNEQFF. CDR3 in DNA: TGTGCCAGCAGTGGGGCCGCGCCCAATGAGCAGTTCTTC.

The V call is TRBV6-2 or TRBV6-3, the J call TRBJ1-6, with a tentative D call TRBD1 (5 bases). V was cut by 5 bases and J by 9 bases, with 17 bases left in between. This CDR3 contains 15 residues. Per germline, CDR1 MNHEY and CDR2 SVGEGT. CDR3 coding DNA: TGTGCCAGCAGTCCGATTCAGGGTTTCGGTTCACCCCTCCACTTT. Its translation: CASSPIQGFGSPLHF.

The V and J genes are TRBV19 and TRBJ2-2; tentatively, D is TRBD1 (6 bases). CDR1 and CDR2 (germline): LNHDA, SQIVND (reference sequence). V was clipped by 6 bases and J by 4 bases, with 9 bases between them. The CDR3 sequence is 13 residues long. CDR3 in DNA: TGTGCCAGTAGCGAACAGGGCACCGGGGAGCTGTTTTTT. Translation gives CASSEQGTGELFF.

The rearrangement uses TRBV7-2 and TRBJ2-2; TRBD2 matches at 12 bases. Unmatched junction bases numbered 7, after V lost 0 bases and J lost 5 bases. Germline V gene sequence: CDR1 SGHTA, CDR2 FQGNSA. The CDR3 length is 18 residues. The CDR3 nucleotides read TGTGCCAGCAGCTTAGCCGCGACTAGCGGGAGTCGAACCGGGGAGCTGTTTTTT. Translated: CASSLAATSGSRTGELFF.

Only a few counts were recorded for this clone. CDR3 sequence: CASSQGFPRPATEAFF. The CDR3 coding sequence is TGCGCCAGCAGCCAAGGCTTCCCCAGGCCCGCCACTGAAGCTTTCTTT. This chain connects TRBV4-1 to TRBJ1-1; D is unclear. V shed 1 base and J shed 4 bases, with 16 bases lying between them. The CDR3 is 16 amino acids. CDR1 and CDR2 from the germline V gene are MGHRA and YSYEKL.

In DNA form, the CDR3 reads TGTGCCAGTACCCCGACGTCGGAGCCGTATGGCTACACCTTC. Translating it yields CASTPTSEPYGYTF. V gene TRBV19 combines with J gene TRBJ1-2; D unclear. Germline V gene sequence: CDR1 LNHDA, CDR2 SQIVND (reference sequence). The CDR3 contains 14 residues. Trimming shortened V by 7 bases and J by 5 bases, and 17 bases separated the two germline ends.

This chain joins TRBV20-1 and TRBJ1-2; D remains unclear. CDR1 DFQATT and CDR2 SNEGSKA come from the germline V gene (reference sequence). The CDR3 runs 11 residues. Trimming took off 7 bases at V and 0 bases at J, with 6 bases between the two ends. The CDR3 loop is CSVVSNYGYTF. The CDR3 DNA sequence: TGCAGTGTAGTCTCTAACTATGGCTACACCTTC.

The V gene is TRBV5-6, the J gene TRBJ2-2; TRBD2 agrees at 8 bases. Unmatched junction bases numbered 7, after V lost 2 bases and J lost 4 bases. There are 16 residues in the CDR3. Germline V gives CDR1 SGHDT, CDR2 YYEEEE. In DNA, the CDR3 is TGTGCCAGCAGCTTTGTTAGCGGGACACCCACCGGGGAGCTGTTTTTT. Encoded protein: CASSFVSGTPTGELFF.

The chain recombines TRBV7-3 with TRBJ2-1; weak D call: TRBD2 (5 bases). Germline V gene sequence: CDR1 SGHTA, CDR2 FQGTGA. With 3 bases removed from V and 0 bases from J, the gap between germline ends came to 9 bases. The CDR3 loop spans 15 amino acids. CDR3 in amino acids: CASSFGESSYNEQFF. In nucleotides, the CDR3 is TGTGCCAGCAGCTTCGGGGAGAGCTCCTACAATGAGCAGTTCTTC.

This clone was detected only once. V is TRBV5-4 and J is TRBJ2-1; 8 bases match TRBD2. The CDR3 totals 15 residues. Unmatched junction bases numbered 3, after V lost 0 bases and J lost 4 bases. In germline, CDR1 is SGHNT, CDR2 YYREEE (reference sequence). The CDR3 DNA reads TGTGCCAGCAGCTTGGACAGCGGGGGATACAATGAGCAGTTCTTC. Its protein is CASSLDSGGYNEQFF.

The V gene is TRBV14, the J gene TRBJ1-2; 9 nucleotides align to TRBD1. Looked up from germline, CDR1 is SGHDN and CDR2 is FVKESK. Trimming cost V 4 bases and J 7 bases; bases outside gene matches: 4. The CDR3 spans 13 residues. The CDR3 nucleotides read TGTGCCAGCAGCCCGGGACAGGGTTCTGGCTACACCTTC. Amino acids: CASSPGQGSGYTF.

J is TRBJ1-3 and V is TRBV5-6, with D possibly matching TRBD1 (5 bases). V was shortened by 0 bases and J by 10 bases, with 11 bases between the two germline ends. CDR3 length: 13 residues. From germline, CDR1 is SGHDT and CDR2 YYEEEE. Here the CDR3 reads CASSLAGIKTIYF. CDR3 nucleotide sequence: TGTGCCAGCAGCTTGGCAGGGATCAAGACCATATATTTT. Complete variable domain (other parts from reference TRBV5-6 and TRBJ1-3): DAGVTQSPTHLIKTRGQQVTLRCSPKSGHDTVSWYQQALGQGPQFIFQYYEEEERQRGNFPDRFSGHQFPNYSSELNVNALLLGDSALYLCASSLAGIKTIYFGEGSWLTVV.

The CDR3 protein is CASSIPAGLGTIYF. The CDR3 DNA sequence: TGTGCCAGTAGTATACCTGCGGGCCTGGGCACCATATATTTT. The J gene is TRBJ1-3, the V gene TRBV19, with D hard to call. V lost 2 bases to trimming and J lost 9 bases, with 14 bases between them. The V gene's germline CDR1 is LNHDA and CDR2 SQIVND (reference sequence). The CDR3 runs 14 residues.

This clone was counted once. The chain carries TRBV10-3 and TRBJ2-1, with TRBD2 identical over 13 bases. With V trimmed by 2 bases and J by 4 bases, 5 bases remained unmatched. Germline V gene lookup returns CDR1 ENHRY and CDR2 SYGVKD. The CDR3 totals 17 residues. CDR3 in DNA: TGTGCCATCAGTGAGCCAGGGACTAGCGGGGTGTACAATGAGCAGTTCTTC. Amino acid sequence: CAISEPGTSGVYNEQFF.

The chain combines TRBV7-6 with TRBJ2-1; TRBD1 matches at 7 bases. Germline CDR1 is SGHVS and CDR2 is FNYEAQ. This CDR3 region has 15 residues. V shed 1 base and J 7 bases; nucleotides not matched to a gene: 7. This chain's CDR3 is CASSLGQGPGNEQFF. The CDR3 DNA reads TGTGCCAGCAGCTTAGGACAGGGACCGGGGAATGAGCAGTTCTTC.

The V and J genes are TRBV14 and TRBJ2-7; 11 bases align to TRBD2. The CDR3 extends over 16 amino acids. Unmatched junction bases numbered 4, after V lost 0 bases and J lost 3 bases. Germline V gene data show CDR1 as SGHDN and CDR2 as FVKESK. CDR3 sequence reads: CASSQELAGGHYEQYF. The CDR3 DNA reads as TGTGCCAGCAGCCAAGAGCTAGCGGGAGGCCACTACGAGCAGTACTTC.

Here the CDR3 reads CASSSPGLANRGEQFF. The CDR3 DNA reads as TGTGCCAGCAGCTCTCCGGGACTAGCGAATCGGGGTGAGCAGTTCTTC. The chain is built from TRBV7-6 and TRBJ2-1, with TRBD2 identical over 10 bases. The trim removed 4 bases at V and 9 bases at J, leaving 12 bases unmatched. From germline, CDR1 is SGHVS and CDR2 FNYEAQ. This CDR3 has 16 residues.

Concerning this clone itself: Relative to the germline gene, one junction end is altered; a read error may explain this. The CDR3 DNA is TGTGCCAGCAGCCCGACAGGCCCTAGCCATCAGCCCCAGCATTTT. Protein sequence: CASSPTGPSHQPQHF. The chain uses TRBV7-9 and TRBJ1-5; possible D gene TRBD1, 6 bases. CDR1 and CDR2 (germline): SEHNR, FQNEAQ (reference sequence). This CDR3 is built from 15 residues.